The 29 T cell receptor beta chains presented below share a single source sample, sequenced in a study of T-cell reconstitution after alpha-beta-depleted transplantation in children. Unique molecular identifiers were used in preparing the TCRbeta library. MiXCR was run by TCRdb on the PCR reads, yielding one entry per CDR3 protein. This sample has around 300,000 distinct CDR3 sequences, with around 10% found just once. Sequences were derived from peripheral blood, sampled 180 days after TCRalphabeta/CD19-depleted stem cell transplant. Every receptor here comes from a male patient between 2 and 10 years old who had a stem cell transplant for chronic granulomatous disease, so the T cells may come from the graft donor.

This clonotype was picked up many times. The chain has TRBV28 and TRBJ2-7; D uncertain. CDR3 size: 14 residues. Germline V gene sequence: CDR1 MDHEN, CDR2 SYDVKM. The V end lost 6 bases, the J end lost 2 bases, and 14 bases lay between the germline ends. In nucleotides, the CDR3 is TGTGCCAGCAGCCTTCCGACTCTAACCTACGAGCAGTACTTC. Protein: CASSLPTLTYEQYF.

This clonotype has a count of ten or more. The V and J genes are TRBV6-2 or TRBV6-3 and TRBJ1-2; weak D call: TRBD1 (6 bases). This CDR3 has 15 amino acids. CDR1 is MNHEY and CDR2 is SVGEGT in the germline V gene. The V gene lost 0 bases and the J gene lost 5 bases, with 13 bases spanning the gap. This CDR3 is CASSYSSGGRYGYTF. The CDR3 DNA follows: TGTGCCAGCAGTTACTCCTCGGGGGGCCGGTATGGCTACACCTTC.

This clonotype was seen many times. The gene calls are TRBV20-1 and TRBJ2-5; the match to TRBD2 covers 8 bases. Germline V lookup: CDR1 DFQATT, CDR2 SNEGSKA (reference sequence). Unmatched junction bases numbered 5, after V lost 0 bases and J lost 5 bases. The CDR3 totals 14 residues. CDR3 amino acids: CSAREGAGGETQYF. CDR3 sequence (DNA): TGCAGTGCTAGAGAAGGGGCGGGGGGCGAGACCCAGTACTTC.

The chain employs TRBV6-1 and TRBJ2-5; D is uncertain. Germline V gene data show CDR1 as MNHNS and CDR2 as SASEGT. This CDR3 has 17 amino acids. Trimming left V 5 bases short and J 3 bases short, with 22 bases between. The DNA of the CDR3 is TGTGCCAGCAGTCCTAGACGTACAGACGAACGGAAAGAGACCCAGTACTTC. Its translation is CASSPRRTDERKETQYF.

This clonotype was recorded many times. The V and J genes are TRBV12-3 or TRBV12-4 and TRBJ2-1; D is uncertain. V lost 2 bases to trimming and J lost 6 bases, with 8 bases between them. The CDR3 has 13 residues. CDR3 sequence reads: CASSLSRSNEQFF. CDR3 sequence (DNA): TGTGCCAGCAGTTTAAGCAGGAGCAATGAGCAGTTCTTC.

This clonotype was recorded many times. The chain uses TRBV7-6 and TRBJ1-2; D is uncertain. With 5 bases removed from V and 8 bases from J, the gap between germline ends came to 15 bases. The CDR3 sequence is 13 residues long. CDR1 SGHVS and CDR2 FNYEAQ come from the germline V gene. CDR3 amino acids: CASSQFDRRGYTF. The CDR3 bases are TGTGCCAGCAGCCAATTCGACCGTCGGGGCTACACCTTC.

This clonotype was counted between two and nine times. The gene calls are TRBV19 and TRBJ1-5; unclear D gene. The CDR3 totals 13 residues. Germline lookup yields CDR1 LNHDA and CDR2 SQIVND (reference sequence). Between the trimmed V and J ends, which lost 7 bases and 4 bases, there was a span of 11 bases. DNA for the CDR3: TGTGCCAGTATTCCCGGGCGGAATCAGCCCCAGCATTTT. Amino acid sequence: CASIPGRNQPQHF.

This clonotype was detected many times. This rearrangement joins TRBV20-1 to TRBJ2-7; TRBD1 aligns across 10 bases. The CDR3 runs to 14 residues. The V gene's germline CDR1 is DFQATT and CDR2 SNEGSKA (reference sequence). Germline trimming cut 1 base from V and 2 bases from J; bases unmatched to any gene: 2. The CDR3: CSARGDRGPYEQYF. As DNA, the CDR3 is TGCAGTGCTAGAGGGGACAGGGGACCCTACGAGCAGTACTTC.

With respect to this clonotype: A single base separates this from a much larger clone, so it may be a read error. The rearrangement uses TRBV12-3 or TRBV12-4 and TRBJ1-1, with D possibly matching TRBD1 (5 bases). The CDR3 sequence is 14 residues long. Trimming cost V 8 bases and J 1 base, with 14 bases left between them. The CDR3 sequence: CASRVLGGNTEAFF. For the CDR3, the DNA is TGTGCCAGCCGCGTCCTCGGGGGGAACACTGAAGCTTTCTTT.

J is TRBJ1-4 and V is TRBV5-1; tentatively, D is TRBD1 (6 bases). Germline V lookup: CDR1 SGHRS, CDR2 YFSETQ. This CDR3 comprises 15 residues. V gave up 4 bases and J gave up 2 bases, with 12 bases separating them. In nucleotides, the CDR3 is TGCGCCAGCAGCCTAACAGGGACCACTAATGAAAAACTGTTTTTT. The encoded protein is CASSLTGTTNEKLFF.

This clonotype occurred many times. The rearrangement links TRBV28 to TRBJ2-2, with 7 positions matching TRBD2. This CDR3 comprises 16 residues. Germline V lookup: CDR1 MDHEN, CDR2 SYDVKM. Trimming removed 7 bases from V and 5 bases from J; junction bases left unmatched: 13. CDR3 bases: TGTGCCAGCACCTCCCCCCGGGACTACCGAACCGGGGAGCTGTTTTTT. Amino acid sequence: CASTSPRDYRTGELFF. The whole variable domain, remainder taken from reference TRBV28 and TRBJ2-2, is DVKVTQSSRYLVKRTGEKVFLECVQDMDHENMFWYRQDPGLGLRLIYFSYDVKMKEKGDIPEGYSVSREKKERFSLILESASTNQTSMYLCASTSPRDYRTGELFFGEGSRLTVL.

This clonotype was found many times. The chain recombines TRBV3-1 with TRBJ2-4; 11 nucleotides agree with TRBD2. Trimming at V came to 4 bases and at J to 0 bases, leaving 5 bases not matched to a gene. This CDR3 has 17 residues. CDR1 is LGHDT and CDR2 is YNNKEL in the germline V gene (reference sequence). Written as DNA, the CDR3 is TGTGCCAGCAGCCTCGGGGGACTAGCGGTAGCCAAAAACATTCAGTACTTC. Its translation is CASSLGGLAVAKNIQYF.

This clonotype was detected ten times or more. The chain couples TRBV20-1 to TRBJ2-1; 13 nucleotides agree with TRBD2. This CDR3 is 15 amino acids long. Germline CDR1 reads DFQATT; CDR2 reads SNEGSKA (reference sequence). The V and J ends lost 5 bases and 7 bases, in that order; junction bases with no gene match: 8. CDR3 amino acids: CSALPTSGRANEQFF. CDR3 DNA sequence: TGCAGTGCTTTGCCTACTAGCGGGAGGGCAAATGAGCAGTTCTTC.

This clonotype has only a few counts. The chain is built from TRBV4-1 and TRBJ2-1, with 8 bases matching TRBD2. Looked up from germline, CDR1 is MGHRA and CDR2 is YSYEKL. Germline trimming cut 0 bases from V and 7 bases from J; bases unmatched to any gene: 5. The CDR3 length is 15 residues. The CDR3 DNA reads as TGCGCCAGCAGCCAAGACGGACTAGCTTTTAATGAGCAGTTCTTC. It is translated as CASSQDGLAFNEQFF.

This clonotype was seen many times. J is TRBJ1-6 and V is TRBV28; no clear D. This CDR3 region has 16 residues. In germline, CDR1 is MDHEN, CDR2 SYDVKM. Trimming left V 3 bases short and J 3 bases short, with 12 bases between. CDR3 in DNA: TGTGCCAGCAGTTTCCCTGGACTGATCTATAATTCACCCCTCCACTTT. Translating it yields CASSFPGLIYNSPLHF.

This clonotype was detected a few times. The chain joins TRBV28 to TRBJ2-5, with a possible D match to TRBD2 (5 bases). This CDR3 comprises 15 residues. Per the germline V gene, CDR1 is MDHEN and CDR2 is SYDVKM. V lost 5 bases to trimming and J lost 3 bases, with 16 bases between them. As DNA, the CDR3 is TGTGCCAGCAGTGACATCGGGATCCTGGAAGAGACCCAGTACTTC. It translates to CASSDIGILEETQYF.

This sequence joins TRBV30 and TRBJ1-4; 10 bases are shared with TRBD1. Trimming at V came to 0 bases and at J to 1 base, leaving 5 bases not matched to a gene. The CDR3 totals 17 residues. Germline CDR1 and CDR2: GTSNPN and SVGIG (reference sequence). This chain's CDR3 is CAWSVGDRGRTNEKLFF. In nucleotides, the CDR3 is TGTGCCTGGAGTGTAGGGGACAGGGGAAGAACTAATGAAAAACTGTTTTTT.

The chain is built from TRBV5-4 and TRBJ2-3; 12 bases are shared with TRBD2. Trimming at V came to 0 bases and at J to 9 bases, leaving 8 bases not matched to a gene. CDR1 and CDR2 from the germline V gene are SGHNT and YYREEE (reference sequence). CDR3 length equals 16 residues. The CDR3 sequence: CASSLGRGLAGPTQYF. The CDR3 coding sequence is TGTGCCAGCAGCTTGGGAAGGGGACTAGCGGGCCCGACGCAGTATTTT.

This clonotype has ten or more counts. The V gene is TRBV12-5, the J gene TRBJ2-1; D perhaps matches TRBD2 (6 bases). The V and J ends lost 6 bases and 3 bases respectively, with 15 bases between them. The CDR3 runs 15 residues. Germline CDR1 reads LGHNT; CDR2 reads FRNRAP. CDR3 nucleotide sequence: TGTGCTAGTGGATATAGCGGAACTTACTACAATGAGCAGTTCTTC. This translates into CASGYSGTYYNEQFF.

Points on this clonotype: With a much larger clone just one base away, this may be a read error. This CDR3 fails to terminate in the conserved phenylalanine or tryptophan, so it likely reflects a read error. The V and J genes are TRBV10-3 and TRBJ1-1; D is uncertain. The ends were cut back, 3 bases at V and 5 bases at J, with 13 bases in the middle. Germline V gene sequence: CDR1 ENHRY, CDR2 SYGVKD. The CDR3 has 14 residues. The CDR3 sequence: CAISDGDGRTEAFS. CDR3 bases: TGTGCCATCAGTGATGGGGATGGACGGACTGAAGCTTTCTCT.

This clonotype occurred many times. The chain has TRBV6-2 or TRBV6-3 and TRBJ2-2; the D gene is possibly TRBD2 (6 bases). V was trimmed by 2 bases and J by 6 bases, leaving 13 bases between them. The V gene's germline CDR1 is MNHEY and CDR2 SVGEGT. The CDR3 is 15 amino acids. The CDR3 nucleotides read TGTGCCAGCAGTTACCGGGGGAGGAAAGCCGGGGAGCTGTTTTTT. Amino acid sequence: CASSYRGRKAGELFF.

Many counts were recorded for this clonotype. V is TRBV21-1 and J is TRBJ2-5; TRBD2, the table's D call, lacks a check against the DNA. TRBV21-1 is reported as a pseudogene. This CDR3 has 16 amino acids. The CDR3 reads CASSKDPSGGQETQYF. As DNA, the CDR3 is TGTGCCAGCAGCAAAGATCCTAGCGGGGGCCAAGAGACCCAGTACTTC.

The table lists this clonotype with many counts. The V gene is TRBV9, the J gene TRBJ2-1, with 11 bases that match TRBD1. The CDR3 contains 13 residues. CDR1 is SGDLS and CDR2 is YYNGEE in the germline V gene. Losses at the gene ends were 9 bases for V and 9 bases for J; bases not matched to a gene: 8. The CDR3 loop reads CATSLGTGGEQFF. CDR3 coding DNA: TGTGCCACGTCCCTGGGGACAGGGGGTGAGCAGTTCTTC.

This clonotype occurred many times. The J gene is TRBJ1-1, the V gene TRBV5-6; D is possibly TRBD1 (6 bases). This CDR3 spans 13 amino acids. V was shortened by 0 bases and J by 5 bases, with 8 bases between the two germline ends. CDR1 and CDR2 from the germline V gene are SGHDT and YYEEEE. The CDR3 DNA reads TGTGCCAGCAGCTTGGAGGGGGTAACTGAAGCTTTCTTT. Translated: CASSLEGVTEAFF.

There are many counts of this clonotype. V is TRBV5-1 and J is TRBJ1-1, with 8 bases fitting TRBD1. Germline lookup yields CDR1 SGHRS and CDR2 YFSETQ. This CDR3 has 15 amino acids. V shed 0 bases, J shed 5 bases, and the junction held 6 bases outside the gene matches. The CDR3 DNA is TGCGCCAGCAGCTTGGGGGGTGACAGGGGAACTGAAGCTTTCTTT. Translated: CASSLGGDRGTEAFF.

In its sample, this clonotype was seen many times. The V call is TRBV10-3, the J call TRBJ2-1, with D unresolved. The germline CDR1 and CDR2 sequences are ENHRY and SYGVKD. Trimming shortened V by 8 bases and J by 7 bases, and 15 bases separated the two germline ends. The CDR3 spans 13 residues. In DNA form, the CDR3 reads TGTGCCATCCATGACGCGCACCGGAATGAGCAGTTCTTC. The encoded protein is CAIHDAHRNEQFF.

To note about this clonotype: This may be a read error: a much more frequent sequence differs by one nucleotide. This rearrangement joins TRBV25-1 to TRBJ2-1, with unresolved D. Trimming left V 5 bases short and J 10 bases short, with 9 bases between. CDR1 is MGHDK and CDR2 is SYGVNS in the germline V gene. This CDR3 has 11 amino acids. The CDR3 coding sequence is TGTGCCAGCAGTTACTTGGAAGAGCAGTTCTTC. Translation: CASSYLEEQFF.

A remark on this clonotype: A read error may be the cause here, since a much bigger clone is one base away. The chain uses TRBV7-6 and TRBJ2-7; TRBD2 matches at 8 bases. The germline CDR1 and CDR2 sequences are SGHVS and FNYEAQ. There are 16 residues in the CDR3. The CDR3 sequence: CASSSRGRTSPHEQCF. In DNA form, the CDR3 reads TGTGCCAGCAGCTCACGAGGAAGGACTAGCCCCCACGAGCAGTGCTTC.

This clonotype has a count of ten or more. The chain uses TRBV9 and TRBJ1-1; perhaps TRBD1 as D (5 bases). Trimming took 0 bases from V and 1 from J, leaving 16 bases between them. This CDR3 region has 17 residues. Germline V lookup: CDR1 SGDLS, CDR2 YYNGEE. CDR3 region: CASSVGGYPGPNTEAFF. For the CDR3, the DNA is TGTGCCAGCAGCGTAGGGGGGTACCCGGGACCGAACACTGAAGCTTTCTTT.